This T cell receptor (beta chain) was sequenced for a study of PD-1 blockade in classical Hodgkin lymphoma. The overall study: Patients had nivolumab dosed at 3 mg/kg, delivered intravenously every 2 weeks. Study results and caveats: Complete responders had baseline diversity similar to newly diagnosed patients. Possible causes of repertoire differences, disease activity or prior therapy, remain undefined.

Time point meaning: cycle 4 day 1 (C4D1), after less than 7 weeks of nivolumab. All patients experienced relapse after autologous stem cell transplantation, and brentuximab vedotin exposure was variable. Magnetic negative selection was used to purify CD4+ T cells from PBMCs that had been thawed. Best responses fell into complete response, partial response or progressive disease. Measured with immunoSEQ multiplex PCR; TCRdb has only the in-frame clones, and not every one. The sample yields tens of thousands of clones, approximately 67% seen once. Per germline, CDR1 LNHDA and CDR2 SQIVND (reference sequence). The CDR3 runs 17 residues. V was clipped by 5 bases and J by 3 bases, with 21 bases between them. On this clone itself: The target antigen is unknown.

The chain couples TRBV19 to TRBJ2-3, with a weak D call TRBD1 (5 bases). This clonotype originated in a human donor with classical Hodgkin lymphoma. This specimen was CD4+ T cells from blood, taken before the fourth cycle of nivolumab. CDR3 in DNA: TGTGCCAGTAGTCCTGGGGCTGGTCTATCATGGACAGATACGCAGTATTTT. It encodes CASSPGAGLSWTDTQYF.